The sequence of this TCR beta chain was determined in a study of graft-versus-host responses after intestinal transplantation (dated by TCRdb to the early 2020s). Some background on the complete study: The transplants that recipients received were multivisceral, liver-intestinal, or isolated intestinal. Anti-thymocyte globulin induction was given to all recipients, followed by maintenance tacrolimus and steroids for two to four years. A cohort of approximately 23 intestinal transplant recipients, including one retransplant, was enrolled, and a few patients lacking pretransplant specimens were excluded. Alloreactive clones were identified by sequencing pre-transplant mixed lymphocyte reaction products and comparing them with unstimulated pre-transplant donor and recipient T cells. After intestinal transplantation, graft-versus-host and host-versus-graft alloreactive T cell clones were followed in the graft, circulation and bone marrow using bulk TCR-beta CDR3 sequencing. A peak of at least 4% donor T cells among recipient peripheral blood mononuclear cells was the definition used for donor T cell macrochimerism. Rather than going through the commercial service, samples from a few later patients were sequenced in-house on an Illumina MiSeq and processed with MiXCR.

The cysteine opens and the phenylalanine closes a CDR3 of 10 amino acids. Here the CDR3 DNA is all that survives: 30 bases in frame from base 1. CDR1 is given as MNHGY and CDR2 as SVAAGI, both from the germline V gene. Relative to germline, V is 8 bases shorter and J is 9 bases shorter, with 8 bases between their ends. As concerns this clone: It lacks a known antigen. The input lacks base qualities; no much larger clone sits a single base away.

The study at large found these results: In patients with donor T cell macrochimerism, the allografts had high GvH to HvG T cell clonal ratios. Peak levels of circulating GvH clones were associated with declines in HvG clones early after transplant. GvH clones were detected in recipient bone marrow, and some appeared earlier in ileal mucosa or blood, consistent with an intestinal mucosal origin. The conclusions were limited by the relatively low number and heterogeneity of the intestinal transplant patients.

Libraries were made using the immunoSEQ multiplex PCR assay. For most patients, genomic DNA was isolated with the Qiagen DNeasy Blood and Tissue Kit and shipped frozen to Adaptive Biotechnologies for TCR sequencing. For most patients, genomic DNA was subjected to high-throughput TCR-beta CDR3 sequencing by Adaptive Biotechnologies. On the study's bioinformatics: Adaptive's ImmunoSEQ software was the source of the TCR sequencing data for 18 patients, while a few other patients were processed with MiXCR and VDJtools. To correct CD4 versus CD8 sorting errors, sequences present in both subsets at a frequency ratio below 5:1 were removed. CDR3 nucleotide sequences shared between donor and recipient were removed because their origin could not be assigned. To count as alloreactive, a clone needed at least 2-fold expansion over unstimulated cells and a minimum CFSE-low frequency of 0.002% (template counts) or 0.001% (read counts). Clones detected in sequenced pre-transplant spleen, lymph node, or MLR CFSE-low populations of the donor or recipient were defined as mappable. Cumulative frequency of alloreactive clones was calculated as a percentage of all sequences weighted by copy number. The clones in this table, taken by TCRdb from immuneACCESS, are in-frame only. Not every clone is retained; where verified, under half of the shortfall comes from an unresolved V gene, and the cause of the rest is unknown. V, J and clone size are those of that table, while D and trimming were read from the DNA. Recorded for this sample are roughly 39,000 clones; 90% to 95% of them occurred a single time. The leading ten clones occupy around 0.22% of the sample.

According to the study, the label for this sample's time point signals: cells obtained before transplantation from donor or recipient. CD3+CD4+ and CD3+CD8+ populations were FACS-sorted from unstimulated pre-transplant donor and recipient cells taken from spleen or lymph nodes. The chain employs TRBV6-9 and TRBJ1-5; no confident D gene assignment can be made. This clonotype originated in a human donor who was the organ donor for an intestinal transplant. Sequenced here: unstimulated CD8+ T cells sorted from spleen or lymph node cells, sampled before transplant. CDR3 reads: CASGPWPQHF. The DNA sequence is TGTGCCAGCGGCCCATGGCCCCAGCATTTT.